This entry features one T cell receptor (beta chain) sequence. Its antigen is as yet unknown. These data are taken from a study of CD8+CD57+ T cells in acquired aplastic anemia. Study-level information: The mean DNA yield obtained from sorted CD4+ and CD8+ cells came to approximately 3 ug.

For sequencing, patients were chosen who had shown expansion of CD8+CD57+ cells by flow cytometry. CDR3 and TCR beta VDJ profiling relied on genomic DNA as the template. One entry per CDR3 protein results from TCRdb running MiXCR on the reads. This table holds 250,000 or so distinct CDR3 sequences, around 43% found once. The study's findings and limits: Some 31 shared CD8+ CDR3s appeared highly expressed within patients' immunodominant clones.

This sequence was found in a human donor with aplastic anemia. Sequenced sample: sorted CD4+, CD8+, or CD8+CD57+ T cells (not recorded which) from PBMCs.

DNA for the CDR3: TGTGCCAGCGGGGGGACTAGCGGGAACAATGAGCAGTTCTTC. This sequence encodes CASGGTSGNNEQFF. This sequence joins TRBV7-2 and TRBJ2-1, with TRBD2 matching 13 bases. V lost 8 bases, J lost 5 bases, and 3 bases stayed unmatched. CDR1 and CDR2 from the germline V gene are SGHTA and FQGNSA. This CDR3 region has 14 residues.